This T cell receptor beta chain was identified during a study of blood T cell repertoires in COVID-19 (dated by TCRdb to about 2020). A note on the overall study: Samples from collaborators originated in the United States, Italy and Spain and spanned both the acute and convalescent phases of COVID-19. Where HLA class I and class II types were available, the types were taken from metadata supplied by the sample provider, not from assay-based typing. The repertoires were released in a freely available public database meant as a resource for research on the immune response to SARS-CoV-2. The samples were drawn from two sources: the first 160 participants of the ongoing ImmuneRACE study, and 950 to 1,500 subjects contributed by 6 global collaborators. Nearly every sample came with metadata listing a de-identified subject ID, COVID-19 status, age in years and sex. Subjects who had been exposed to COVID-19, were actively infected with it, or had recovered from it provided the deeply sampled blood TCRbeta repertoires that made up the dataset. The prospective study material was composed of cDNA or gDNA derived from T cells, B-cell-depleted T cells, or PBMCs. Overall study results and their limits: The amount of clinical and demographic metadata varied by source and participant and was provided uncurated.

Between the V and J ends, shortened by 0 bases and 3 bases respectively, the junction contains 11 bases. The CDR3, from cysteine to phenylalanine, totals 15 residues. The read is trimmed to its CDR3 DNA, 45 bases read in frame from base 1. CDR1 and CDR2, per the germline V gene, are SGHTA and FQGNSA. As to this clone: Its specific antigen is unknown. Base qualities are not recorded, but no much larger clone differs from it by a single base.

Whole blood was collected in K2EDTA tubes by collaborating institutions according to the institutions' own protocols. For TCRbeta analysis, collaborators shipped samples in one of three forms: frozen whole blood, isolated PBMCs, or DNA extracted from either of those sample types. The immunoSEQ Assay, a bias-controlled multiplex PCR, was used to amplify TCRbeta CDR3 regions from genomic DNA. On the authors' methods: Nucleated cell counts per sample were estimated from amplification of reference gene primers within the assay. To quantify the absolute abundance of each unique TCRbeta CDR3 rearrangement, sequence reads were collapsed and filtered. Productive Simpson clonality was computed per sample as the square root of Simpson's diversity index over productive rearrangements. TCRdb retrieved this table from immuneACCESS and kept in-frame rearrangements only. Not all clones are present; in checked studies, unresolved V genes account for under half, and no reason is known for the remainder. The D gene and trimming were derived from the DNA, and the V and J assignments and clone size from that table. The sample includes 150,000 to 200,000 clones, with 80% to 85% observed a single time. The ten top clones hold 2.6% of the sample.

Sample: peripheral blood. The clonotype originates from a human donor with acute or convalescent COVID-19. The donor label of this sample is uncertain. The receptor chain draws on TRBV7-2 and TRBJ1-2; the D gene cannot be resolved reliably. The nucleotides are TGTGCCAGCAGCTTAGCCTTCCGGGTGGACTATGGCTACACCTTC. It is translated as CASSLAFRVDYGYTF.